This T cell receptor (beta chain) came from a study of blood T cells in healthy people across ages. The ends were cut back, 2 bases at V and 2 bases at J, with 3 bases in the middle. CDR1 and CDR2 (germline): WSHSY, SAAADI. There are 12 residues in the CDR3. A second PCR, run for about 6 to 11 cycles, used a sample-barcoded 5' primer plus a J-beta primer mix. TCRdb reprocessed the 5' RACE reads with MiXCR, giving one entry per CDR3 protein. The sample holds around 500,000 distinct CDR3 sequences, about 27% seen once. The sample was also reused in another study, on T cells of mothers and their children.

This TCR was sampled from a boy younger than 10 in good health. Material: blood. The genes are TRBV10-2 and TRBJ2-5; D is uncertain. DNA for the CDR3: TGCGCCAGCAGTGAGCCTCAAGAGACCCAGTACTTC. Its translation is CASSEPQETQYF.